The following is a T cell receptor beta chain sequence with its context. The CDR3 extends over 13 amino acids. V was trimmed by 4 bases and J by 10 bases, leaving 14 bases between them. CDR1 and CDR2 (germline): MRHNA, SNTAGT. This sample was taken from a study of blood T cell repertoires in COVID-19. The data were produced by immunoSEQ multiplex PCR, yet TCRdb's version contains in-frame clones alone and is incomplete. The table shows about 420,000 clones, with 80% to 90% occurring only once. V gene TRBV6-4 combines with J gene TRBJ2-1, with a weak D call TRBD2 (5 bases). The TCR sequence derives from a young man with COVID-19, enrolled during active disease. Sequenced: peripheral blood. CDR3 nucleotides: TGTGCCAGCAGTGCCGAGGGTTACGAAGAGCAGTTCTTC. Encoded protein: CASSAEGYEEQFF.